These 21 T cell receptor beta chains share one sample of origin, sequenced in a study of vaccination effects on CD4 cells after COVID-19. At the end of more than 8 days of culture, CD4+ T cells were isolated. The vaccine given was either BNT162b2 or mRNA-1273, in two doses. Their recognized antigens are unknown. Sequencing was performed with immunoSEQ multiplex PCR; in TCRdb, only in-frame clones are kept and a portion is missing. The data hold approximately 70,000 clones, with around 73% observed a single time. Sequencing was performed on CD4+ T cells from PBMCs cultured without peptide, taken after COVID-19 vaccination. All receptors derive from a human donor who received a COVID-19 vaccine.

This chain joins TRBV5-6 and TRBJ2-7; 7 bases are a match to TRBD1. CDR3 length equals 15 residues. Germline values: CDR1 SGHDT, CDR2 YYEEEE. CDR3 protein: CASSLGQLGSGEQYV. The CDR3 DNA reads as TGTGCCAGCAGTTTGGGACAGTTGGGTTCGGGAGAGCAGTACGTC.

V usage is TRBV9 and J usage is TRBJ1-1; D is perhaps TRBD1 (5 bases). Trimming removed 5 bases from V and 0 bases from J, with 8 bases in between. This CDR3 spans 13 amino acids. Germline loops: CDR1 SGDLS, CDR2 YYNGEE. This chain's CDR3 is CASSRGMNTEAFF. Written as DNA, the CDR3 is TGTGCCAGCAGTCGGGGGATGAACACTGAAGCTTTCTTT.

In its sample, this clone was seen a few times. J is TRBJ2-3 and V is TRBV5-4; 8 bases are shared with TRBD2. Germline-derived CDR1 and CDR2 are SGHNT and YYREEE (reference sequence). The CDR3 has 16 residues. V gave up 0 bases and J gave up 3 bases; unmatched junction bases: 6. DNA for the CDR3: TGTGCCAGCAGCTTGGCTACGCGGGGGGCTACAGATACGCAGTATTTT. This sequence encodes CASSLATRGATDTQYF.

The chain joins TRBV10-3 to TRBJ2-5; D is possibly TRBD1 (5 bases). Germline CDR1 is ENHRY and CDR2 is SYGVKD. CDR3 length: 13 amino acids. In nucleotides, the CDR3 is TGTGCATCCGGGCCTAGGGGTGGGGAGACCCAGTACTTC. As protein: CASGPRGGETQYF.

V and J are TRBV9 and TRBJ1-3; maybe TRBD1 (5 bases). The CDR3 consists of 14 residues. Germline V gene data show CDR1 as SGDLS and CDR2 as YYNGEE. V dropped 3 bases and J dropped 4 bases, with 11 bases sitting between them. CDR3 amino acids: CASSATGDGNTIYF. Written as DNA, the CDR3 is TGTGCCAGCAGCGCGACGGGGGACGGAAACACCATATATTTT.

This chain uses TRBV6-4 with TRBJ1-2, with TRBD1 matching over 8 bases. Germline-derived CDR1 and CDR2 are MRHNA and SNTAGT. The CDR3 loop spans 14 amino acids. Trimming removed 6 bases from V and 7 bases from J; junction bases left unmatched: 10. The CDR3 bases are TGTGCCAGCAGCTCCGACAGGGGAAGACCTGGCTACACCTTC. Translating it yields CASSSDRGRPGYTF.

The chain carries TRBV18 and TRBJ1-6; 11 bases match TRBD1. The CDR3 sequence is 15 residues long. Germline values: CDR1 KGHSH, CDR2 LQKENI. Trimming at V came to 0 bases and at J to 8 bases, leaving 0 bases not matched to a gene. The CDR3 sequence: CASSPPGQGDSPLHF. CDR3 nucleotides: TGTGCCAGCTCACCACCGGGACAGGGGGATTCACCCCTCCACTTT.

The V gene is TRBV5-1, the J gene TRBJ1-4; D possibly corresponds to TRBD1 (5 bases). With 0 bases removed from V and 0 bases from J, the gap between germline ends came to 9 bases. This CDR3 has 16 amino acids. Looked up from germline, CDR1 is SGHRS and CDR2 is YFSETQ. CDR3 coding DNA: TGCGCCAGCAGCTTGGGACAGCGAGCAACTAATGAAAAACTGTTTTTT. This sequence encodes CASSLGQRATNEKLFF.

This clone has only a few counts. This chain connects TRBV10-3 to TRBJ1-6; the match to TRBD1 covers 7 bases. Germline CDR1 ENHRY, CDR2 SYGVKD. This CDR3 spans 15 amino acids. The junction had 9 bases not matched to a gene; V was cut back by 1 base and J by 12 bases. The CDR3 coding sequence is TGTGCCATCAGTGAGTGGACAGGCAGTTCTGGACCCCTCCACTTT. Its translation: CAISEWTGSSGPLHF.

The rearrangement links TRBV30 to TRBJ1-5; D unresolved. CDR3 length: 13 amino acids. V dropped 0 bases and J dropped 5 bases, with 8 bases sitting between them. Germline assignment: CDR1 GTSNPN and CDR2 SVGIG (reference sequence). Here the CDR3 reads CAWSVHGYQPQHF. As DNA, the CDR3 is TGTGCCTGGAGTGTGCACGGATATCAGCCCCAGCATTTT. Looking up the rest from reference TRBV30 and TRBJ1-5 gives the full variable domain: SQTIHQWPATLVQPVGSPLSLECTVEGTSNPNLYWYRQAAGRGLQLLFYSVGIGQISSEVPQNLSASRPQDRQFILSSKKLLLSDSGFYLCAWSVHGYQPQHFGDGTRLSIL.

The rearrangement uses TRBV4-1 and TRBJ2-4, with D possibly being TRBD1 (6 bases). The CDR3 totals 15 residues. The V end lost 3 bases, the J end lost 1 base, and 10 bases lay between the germline ends. CDR1 is MGHRA and CDR2 is YSYEKL in the germline V gene. The CDR3 spells CASSQAGAAKNIQYF. The CDR3 coding sequence is TGCGCCAGCAGCCAGGCAGGGGCGGCCAAAAACATTCAGTACTTC.

This chain links TRBV5-1 with TRBJ1-2; 8 nucleotides agree with TRBD1. The CDR3 consists of 17 residues. Germline V gives CDR1 SGHRS, CDR2 YFSETQ. Germline trimming cut 0 bases from V and 0 bases from J; bases unmatched to any gene: 7. The chain's CDR3 is CASSLDAGGIANYGYTF. Written as DNA, the CDR3 is TGCGCCAGCAGCTTGGACGCAGGGGGCATAGCTAACTATGGCTACACCTTC.

This clone was seen a handful of times. The rearrangement uses TRBV6-4 and TRBJ1-2, with no clear D. Germline V CDR1 and CDR2: MRHNA, SNTAGT. V shed 0 bases and J shed 2 bases, with 13 bases lying between them. The CDR3 has 16 amino acids. The CDR3 DNA reads TGTGCCAGCAGTGACTCAGGTCGTCGCGGGAACTATGGCTACACCTTC. Translation: CASSDSGRRGNYGYTF.

The chain carries TRBV5-6 and TRBJ2-5; TRBD1 matches 7 bases. The CDR3 loop spans 16 amino acids. Trimming at V came to 0 bases and at J to 9 bases, leaving 14 bases not matched to a gene. Germline V gene sequence: CDR1 SGHDT, CDR2 YYEEEE. The CDR3 coding sequence is TGTGCCAGCAGCTTGGGTGGGACAGCTCAAATGGAGGCCCAGTACTTC. Residues: CASSLGGTAQMEAQYF.

This clone was picked up a small number of times. The rearrangement uses TRBV30 and TRBJ2-5; D is unresolved. Germline-derived CDR1 and CDR2 are GTSNPN and SVGIG (reference sequence). CDR3 length: 11 amino acids. V lost 2 bases and J 5 bases, leaving 6 bases between the germline ends. This CDR3 reads CAWSWGETQYF. The DNA of the CDR3 is TGTGCCTGGAGTTGGGGTGAGACCCAGTACTTC. The variable domain in full, completed from reference TRBV30 and TRBJ2-5, reads SQTIHQWPATLVQPVGSPLSLECTVEGTSNPNLYWYRQAAGRGLQLLFYSVGIGQISSEVPQNLSASRPQDRQFILSSKKLLLSDSGFYLCAWSWGETQYFGPGTRLLVL.

The rearrangement links TRBV4-3 to TRBJ2-1, with TRBD2 identical over 11 bases. V was clipped by 2 bases and J by 6 bases; unmatched bases: 6. Germline CDR1 and CDR2: LGHNA and YSLEER. The CDR3 totals 16 residues. CDR3 coding DNA: TGCGCCAGCAGCCAACATAGCGGGGGGGCCCGCAATGAGCAGTTCTTC. Protein sequence: CASSQHSGGARNEQFF.

V gene TRBV7-7 combines with J gene TRBJ2-7; 7 positions agree with TRBD2. CDR1 and CDR2 from the germline V gene are SSHAT and FNYEAQ (reference sequence). CDR3 size: 15 residues. V shed 7 bases and J 5 bases; nucleotides not matched to a gene: 14. The CDR3 protein is CASTVAGGGGNEQYV. The CDR3 DNA follows: TGTGCCAGCACCGTAGCGGGCGGGGGAGGGAACGAGCAGTACGTC.

This clone occurred a few times. The rearrangement uses TRBV19 and TRBJ2-2, with 10 bases aligning to TRBD1. The ends lost 6 bases at V and 3 bases at J; junction bases unmatched: 4. Germline lookup yields CDR1 LNHDA and CDR2 SQIVND (reference sequence). The CDR3 is 15 amino acids. DNA for the CDR3: TGTGCCAGTAGCCGGGACAGGGGTGACACCGGGGAGCTGTTTTTT. Amino acids: CASSRDRGDTGELFF. Full variable domain (remainder filled in from reference TRBV19 and TRBJ2-2): DGGITQSPKYLFRKEGQNVTLSCEQNLNHDAMYWYRQDPGQGLRLIYYSQIVNDFQKGDIAEGYSVSREKKESFPLTVTSAQKNPTAFYLCASSRDRGDTGELFFGEGSRLTVL.

The chain is built from TRBV7-2 and TRBJ1-1, with 12 bases that match TRBD1. Germline V lookup: CDR1 SGHTA, CDR2 FQGNSA. V trimming: 5 bases; J trimming: 5 bases; junction bases outside the gene matches: 6. The CDR3 sequence is 15 residues long. The CDR3 sequence is CASSPRDRGRTEAFF. The CDR3 coding sequence is TGTGCCAGCAGCCCCCGGGACAGGGGGCGTACTGAAGCTTTCTTT.

The chain couples TRBV2 to TRBJ1-4; TRBD1 might be the D (6 bases). The CDR3 runs to 13 residues. Germline assignment: CDR1 SNHLY and CDR2 FYNNEI. V was trimmed by 7 bases and J by 7 bases, leaving 13 bases between them. The CDR3 reads CASTRRGFEKLFF. Written as DNA, the CDR3 is TGTGCCAGCACCCGTAGGGGGTTTGAAAAACTGTTTTTT.

J is TRBJ2-5 and V is TRBV30, with D perhaps matching TRBD1 (6 bases). The V and J ends lost 0 bases and 2 bases respectively, with 10 bases between them. CDR1 is GTSNPN and CDR2 is SVGIG in the germline V gene (reference sequence). There are 14 residues in the CDR3. CDR3 sequence reads: CAWSVNRAQETQYF. CDR3 nucleotides: TGTGCCTGGAGTGTAAACAGGGCTCAAGAGACCCAGTACTTC.